The rows below give T cell receptor beta chains drawn from one sample of a study of cytomegalovirus exposure and HLA in healthy donors. Clones were read by immunoSEQ multiplex PCR, and TCRdb kept only the in-frame ones, dropping some. The profile shows about 170,000 clones, over 75% of them singletons. The sequenced sample was PBMCs. The receptor set was obtained from a woman between 45 and 65 years old in good health and CMV-seropositive. CDR3s include the opening cysteine and the closing phenylalanine or tryptophan. Each record gives: V gene, D gene, J gene, clone size, CDR3 DNA, CDR3 protein. The D gene is left open where the match is weak. Clone size is stated in some rows and not others, as once, few, many or a class when expanded.

>TRBV7-2|TRBD2|TRBJ2-3|-
TGTGCCAGCAGCCGGGAGGTAGTAGATACGCAGTATTTT
CASSREVVDTQYF
>TRBV5-1|TRBD2|TRBJ2-7|-
TGCGCCAGCAGCTTGGATAGCGGGGGTCCCTACGAGCAGTACTTC
CASSLDSGGPYEQYF
>TRBV4-3|TRBD1|TRBJ2-1|once
TGCGCCAGCAGCCAAGATCCCCGACAGGGCAATGAGCAGTTCTTC
CASSQDPRQGNEQFF
>TRBV27|-|TRBJ2-5|-
TGTGCCAGCATGGTCGGGGGGCTTTCCGAGACCCAGTACTTC
CASMVGGLSETQYF
>TRBV19|-|TRBJ2-1|-
TGTGCCAGTAGCCGCTCCTACAATGAGCAGTTCTTC
CASSRSYNEQFF
>TRBV5-4|TRBD2|TRBJ2-3|-
TGTGCCAGCAGCTCCGGGACTAGCGGGGTGGGCACAGATACGCAGTATTTT
CASSSGTSGVGTDTQYF
>TRBV2|TRBD1|TRBJ1-5|-
TGTGCCAGCAGTGATCAGGGGGCTAGGGGTCAGCCCCAGCATTTT
CASSDQGARGQPQHF
>TRBV7-2|TRBD2|TRBJ2-1|-
TGTGCCAGCAGCTTAGCTAGCGGGAGCTCCTACAATGAGCAGTTCTTC
CASSLASGSSYNEQFF
>TRBV6-5|TRBD1|TRBJ2-7|few
TGTGCCAGCAGTTACGATCGGGGACAGGGATACGAGCAGTACTTC
CASSYDRGQGYEQYF
>TRBV4-1|-|TRBJ1-1|few
TGCGCCAGCAGCCAACAGGACAGCAGAGGGGCAACTGAAGCTTTCTTT
CASSQQDSRGATEAFF
>TRBV13|TRBD1|TRBJ2-7|-
TGTGCCAGCAGCCCAGAGGACAGGGGCTACGAGCAGTACTTC
CASSPEDRGYEQYF
>TRBV28|-|TRBJ2-3|-
TGTGCCAGCAGTTTCGGGGGATCCTTCACAGATACGCAGTATTTT
CASSFGGSFTDTQYF
>TRBV2|TRBD1|TRBJ1-4|-
TGTGCCAGCGTAAGGACAGGGAGAGGTGAAAAACTGTTTTTT
CASVRTGRGEKLFF
>TRBV4-3|TRBD1|TRBJ2-2|-
TGCGCCAGCAGCCTGACGACAGGGTCCCCCGGGGAGCTGTTTTTT
CASSLTTGSPGELFF
>TRBV5-1|-|TRBJ2-1|-
TGCGCCAGCAGCCCAGGACCGGGGTCCTACAATGAGCAGTTCTTC
CASSPGPGSYNEQFF